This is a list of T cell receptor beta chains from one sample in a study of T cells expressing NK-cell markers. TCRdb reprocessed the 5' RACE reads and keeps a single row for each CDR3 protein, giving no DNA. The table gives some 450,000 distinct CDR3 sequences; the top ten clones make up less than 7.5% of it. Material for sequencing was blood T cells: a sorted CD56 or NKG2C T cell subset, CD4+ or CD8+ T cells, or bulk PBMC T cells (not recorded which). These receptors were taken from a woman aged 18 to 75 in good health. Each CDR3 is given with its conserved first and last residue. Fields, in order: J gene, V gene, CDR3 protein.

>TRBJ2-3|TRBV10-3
CAISETGRPDTQYF
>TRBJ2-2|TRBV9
CASSVDAGTPGGELFF
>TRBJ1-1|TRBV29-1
CSVPPVRVGGEAFF
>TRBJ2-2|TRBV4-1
CASSQDPPGLATTGELFF
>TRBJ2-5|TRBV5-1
CASSLRGRQETQYF
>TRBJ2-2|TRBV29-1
CSVRQGNTGELFF
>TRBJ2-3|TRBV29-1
CSVDLSDTQYF
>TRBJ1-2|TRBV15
CATSRSVEAYGYTF
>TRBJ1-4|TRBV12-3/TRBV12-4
CASSLGRYEKLFF
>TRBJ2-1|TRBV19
CASSDPRTKDMDEQFF
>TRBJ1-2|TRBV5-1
CASSRGGTGGEWNGYTF
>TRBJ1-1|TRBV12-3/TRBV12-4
CASSLTGTVNTEAFF
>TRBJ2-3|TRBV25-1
CASSGQGTVTQYF
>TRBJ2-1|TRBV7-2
CASSLGTSGREFF
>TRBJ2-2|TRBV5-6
CASSLVSGPGELFF
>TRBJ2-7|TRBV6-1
CASSQDAGTGSYEQYF
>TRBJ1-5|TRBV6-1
CASSRTGLQPQHF
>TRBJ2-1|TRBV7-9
CASSPGIDEQFF